This TCR beta chain was sequenced for a study of early T cells in non-severe SARS-CoV-2 infection listed by TCRdb under 2021. Some background on the complete study: TCR sequencing used bulk RNA from unsorted whole blood, so alpha and beta chains could not be paired. The research as a whole found: VDJdb matching was skewed toward anti-spike CD8 responses and likely underestimated virus-specific expansions by missing private and CD4 specificities.

This clonotype was counted at least ten times. Its recognized antigen is unknown. Base qualities were left out, and no much larger clone turns up one base away. Set within a cohort of healthcare workers in London, UK, this nested case-control study involved weekly PCR testing of nasopharyngeal swabs along with blood sampling. Healthcare workers were recruited between 23 and 31 March 2020, during the week of the UK lockdown, and were followed weekly for up to 16 weeks. The CDR3 has 13 amino acids, counting the end cysteine and phenylalanine. Only the CDR3 DNA is retained, 39 bases long and in frame from the first base. CDR1 and CDR2 are drawn from the germline V gene: KGHSH, LQKENI. Between the V and J ends, shortened by 2 bases and 7 bases respectively, the junction contains 9 bases. Library generation was performed with 5' RACE. The sample was run on a NextSeq 500. Unique molecular identifiers were attached to individual cDNA molecules in the TCR library protocol so that sequencing error and PCR bias could be corrected. TCR alpha and beta chains were both sequenced, and the abundances of alpha and beta sequences in each sample were closely correlated with each other. On the authors' methods: Decombinator V4 was used to annotate the V gene, J gene and CDR3 of the TCR sequences. Expanded TCRs were defined as changing significantly between any two time points under a Poisson model with p below 0.0001. Abundances of TCRs were expressed as counts per million after normalisation to the total number of TCRs sequenced in each sample. TRAV1-2 paired with TRAJ12, TRAJ20 or TRAJ33 defined MAIT TCRs, while TRAV10 paired with TRAJ18 defined iNKT TCRs. VDJdb, accessed on 1 November 2021, was searched for TCRs annotated for CMV, EBV and SARS-CoV-2, and TCRs annotated for more than one antigen were excluded. TCRdb reprocessing: public reads trimmed at Q25 with fastp, clones called with MiXCR, in-frame beta chains kept. Every entry covers one CDR3 protein and lists the most common genes and DNA from its rows. TCRdb's processing, not the study's, gives the V and J calls here. This sample gives under 70,000 distinct CDR3 sequences in total; approximately 10% of them show up just once. The ten largest make up 3.5% to 4% of the sample.

This clonotype was sampled from an adult who was a healthcare worker with PCR-confirmed SARS-CoV-2 infection or an uninfected control (not recorded which). The V and J segments used are TRBV18 and TRBJ1-5; TRBD1 is a weak D gene call, 5 bases matching. The material sequenced was whole blood. The CDR3 sequence is CASSPRGDQPQHF. At the DNA level, the sequence is TGTGCCAGCTCACCAAGAGGGGACCAGCCCCAGCATTTT.